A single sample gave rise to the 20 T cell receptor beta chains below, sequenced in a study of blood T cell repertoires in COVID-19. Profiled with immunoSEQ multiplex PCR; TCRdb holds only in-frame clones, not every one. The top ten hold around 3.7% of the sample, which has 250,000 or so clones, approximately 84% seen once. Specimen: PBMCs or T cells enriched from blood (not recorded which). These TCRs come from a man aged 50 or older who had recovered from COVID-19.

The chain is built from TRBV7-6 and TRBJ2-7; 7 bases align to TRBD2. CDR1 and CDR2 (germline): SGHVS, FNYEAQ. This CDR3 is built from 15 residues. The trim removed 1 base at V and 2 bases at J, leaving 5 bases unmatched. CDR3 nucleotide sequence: TGTGCCAGCAGCTTAGTAGCGGGTAAAGCCTACGAGCAGTACTTC. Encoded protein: CASSLVAGKAYEQYF.

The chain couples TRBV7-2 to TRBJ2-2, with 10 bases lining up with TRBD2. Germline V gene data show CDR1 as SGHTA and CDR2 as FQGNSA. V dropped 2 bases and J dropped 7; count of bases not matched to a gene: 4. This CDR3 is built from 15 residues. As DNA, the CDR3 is TGTGCCAGCAGCTTAACTAGCGGGAATGGCGGGGAGCTGTTTTTT. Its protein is CASSLTSGNGGELFF.

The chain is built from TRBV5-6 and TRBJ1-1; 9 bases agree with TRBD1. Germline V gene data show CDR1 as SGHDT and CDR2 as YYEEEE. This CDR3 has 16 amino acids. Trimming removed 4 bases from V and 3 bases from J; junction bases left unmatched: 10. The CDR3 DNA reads TGTGCCAGCAGCACCACCGGGACAGGGTGGTACACTGAAGCTTTCTTT. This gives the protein CASSTTGTGWYTEAFF.

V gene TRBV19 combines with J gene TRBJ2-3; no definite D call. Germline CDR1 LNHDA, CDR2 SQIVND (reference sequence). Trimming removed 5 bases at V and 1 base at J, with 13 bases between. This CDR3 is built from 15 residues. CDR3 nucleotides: TGTGCCAGTAGTCCCCTGGCCGTGGGCACAGATACGCAGTATTTT. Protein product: CASSPLAVGTDTQYF.

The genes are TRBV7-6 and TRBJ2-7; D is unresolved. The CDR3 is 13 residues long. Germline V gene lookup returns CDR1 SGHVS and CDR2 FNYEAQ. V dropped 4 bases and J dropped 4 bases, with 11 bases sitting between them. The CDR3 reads CASSSQTLYEQYF. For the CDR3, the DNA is TGTGCCAGCAGCTCCCAGACTCTTTACGAGCAGTACTTC.

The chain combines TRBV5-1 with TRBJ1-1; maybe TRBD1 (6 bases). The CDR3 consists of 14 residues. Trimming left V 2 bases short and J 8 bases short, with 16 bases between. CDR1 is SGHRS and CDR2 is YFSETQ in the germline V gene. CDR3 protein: CASSFGTIDAEAFF. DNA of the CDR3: TGCGCCAGCAGCTTTGGGACAATTGACGCCGAAGCTTTCTTT. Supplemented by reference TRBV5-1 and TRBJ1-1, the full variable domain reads KAGVTQTPRYLIKTRGQQVTLSCSPISGHRSVSWYQQTPGQGLQFLFEYFSETQRNKGNFPGRFSGRQFSNSRSEMNVSTLELGDSALYLCASSFGTIDAEAFFGQGTRLTVV.

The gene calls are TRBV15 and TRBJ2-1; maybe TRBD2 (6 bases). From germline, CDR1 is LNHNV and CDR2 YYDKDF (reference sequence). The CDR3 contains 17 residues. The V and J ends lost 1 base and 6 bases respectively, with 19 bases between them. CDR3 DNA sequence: TGTGCCACCAGCAGAGCGCGGGATCTGGCCGCGGGCAATGAGCAGTTCTTC. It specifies CATSRARDLAAGNEQFF.

This CDR3 is CASSPWTSGGADTQYF. CDR3 nucleotide sequence: TGTGCCAGCAGCCCATGGACTAGCGGGGGGGCGGATACGCAGTATTTT. This chain links TRBV7-2 with TRBJ2-3; 15 nucleotides match TRBD2. Germline-derived CDR1 and CDR2 are SGHTA and FQGNSA. The length of the CDR3 is 16 residues. V gave up 5 bases and J gave up 6 bases; unmatched junction bases: 6. The variable domain in full, with the rest retrieved from reference TRBV7-2 and TRBJ2-3, is GAGVSQSPSNKVTEKGKDVELRCDPISGHTALYWYRQSLGQGLEFLIYFQGNSAPDKSGLPSDRFSAERTGGSVSTLTIQRTQQEDSAVYLCASSPWTSGGADTQYFGPGTRLTVL.

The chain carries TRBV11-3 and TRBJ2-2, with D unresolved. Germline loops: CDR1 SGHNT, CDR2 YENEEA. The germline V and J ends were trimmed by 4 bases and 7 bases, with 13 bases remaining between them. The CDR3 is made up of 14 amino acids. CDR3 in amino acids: CASSSSARNGELFF. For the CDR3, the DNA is TGTGCCAGCAGCTCCTCGGCTAGGAACGGGGAGCTGTTTTTT.

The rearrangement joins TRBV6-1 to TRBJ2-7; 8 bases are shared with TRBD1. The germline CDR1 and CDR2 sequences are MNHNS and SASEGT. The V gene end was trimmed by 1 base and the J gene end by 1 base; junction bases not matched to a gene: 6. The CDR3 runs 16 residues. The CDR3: CASSEGFGTGSYEQYF. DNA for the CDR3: TGTGCCAGCAGTGAAGGGTTCGGGACAGGATCCTACGAGCAGTACTTC.

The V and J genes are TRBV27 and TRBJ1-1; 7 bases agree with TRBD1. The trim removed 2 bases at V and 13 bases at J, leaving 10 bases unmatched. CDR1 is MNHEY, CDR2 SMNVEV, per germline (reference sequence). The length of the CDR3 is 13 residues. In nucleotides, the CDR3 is TGTGCCAGCAGTTTAGGGACAGCCCGTTTACTTTTCTTT. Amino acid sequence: CASSLGTARLLFF.

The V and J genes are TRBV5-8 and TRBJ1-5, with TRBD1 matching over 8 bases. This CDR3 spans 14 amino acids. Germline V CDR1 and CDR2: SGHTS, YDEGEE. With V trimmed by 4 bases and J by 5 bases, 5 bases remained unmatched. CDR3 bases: TGTGCCAGCAGCCAGGAGACAGGGGATCAGCCCCAGCATTTT. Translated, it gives CASSQETGDQPQHF.

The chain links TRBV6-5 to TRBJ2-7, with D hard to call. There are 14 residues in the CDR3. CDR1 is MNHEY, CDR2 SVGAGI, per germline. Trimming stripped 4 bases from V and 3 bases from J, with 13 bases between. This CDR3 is CASSSGFRIYEQYF. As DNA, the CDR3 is TGTGCCAGCAGTTCGGGTTTCAGAATCTACGAGCAGTACTTC.

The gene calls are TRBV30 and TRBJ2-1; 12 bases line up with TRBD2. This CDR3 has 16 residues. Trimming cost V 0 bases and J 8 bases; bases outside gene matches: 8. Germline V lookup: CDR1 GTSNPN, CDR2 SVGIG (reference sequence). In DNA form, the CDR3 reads TGTGCCTGGAGTGTCCTCTCTAGCGGGGGGGCCCATGAGCAGTTCTTC. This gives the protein CAWSVLSSGGAHEQFF.

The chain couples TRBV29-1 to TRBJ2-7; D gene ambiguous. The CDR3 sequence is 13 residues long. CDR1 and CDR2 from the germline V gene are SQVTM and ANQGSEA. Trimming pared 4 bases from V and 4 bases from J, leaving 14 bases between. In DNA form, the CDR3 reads TGCAGCGTTGCCCAGGAAAAAGGTTACGAGCAGTACTTC. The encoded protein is CSVAQEKGYEQYF.

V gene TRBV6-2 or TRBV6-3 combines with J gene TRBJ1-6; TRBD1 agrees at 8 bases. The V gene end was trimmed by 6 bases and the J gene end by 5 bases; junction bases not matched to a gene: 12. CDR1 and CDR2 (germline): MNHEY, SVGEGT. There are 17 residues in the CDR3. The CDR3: CASSPEIMTGDNSPLHF. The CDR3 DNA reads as TGTGCCAGCAGCCCTGAGATAATGACAGGGGATAATTCACCCCTCCACTTT.

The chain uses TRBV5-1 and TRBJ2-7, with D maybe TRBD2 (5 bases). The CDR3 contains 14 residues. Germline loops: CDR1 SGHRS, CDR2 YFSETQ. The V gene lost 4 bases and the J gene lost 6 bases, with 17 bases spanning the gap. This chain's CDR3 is CASSGSRALSEQYF. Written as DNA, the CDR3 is TGCGCCAGCAGCGGGAGTAGGGCCCTCTCCGAGCAGTACTTC.

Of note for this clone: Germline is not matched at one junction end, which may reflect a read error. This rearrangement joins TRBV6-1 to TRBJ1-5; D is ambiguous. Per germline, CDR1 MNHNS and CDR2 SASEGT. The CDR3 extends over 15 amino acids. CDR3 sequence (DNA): TGTGCCAGCAGGGAAGGACGCCTTGGGCGTCAGCCCCAGCATTTT. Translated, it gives CASREGRLGRQPQHF.

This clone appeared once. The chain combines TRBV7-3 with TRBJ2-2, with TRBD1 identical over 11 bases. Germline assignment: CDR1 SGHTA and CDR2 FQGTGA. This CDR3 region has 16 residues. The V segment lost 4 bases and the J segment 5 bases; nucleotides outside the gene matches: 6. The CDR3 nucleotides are TGTGCCAGCAGCTCGGACAGGGGGCGGTATACCGGGGAGCTGTTTTTT. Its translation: CASSSDRGRYTGELFF.

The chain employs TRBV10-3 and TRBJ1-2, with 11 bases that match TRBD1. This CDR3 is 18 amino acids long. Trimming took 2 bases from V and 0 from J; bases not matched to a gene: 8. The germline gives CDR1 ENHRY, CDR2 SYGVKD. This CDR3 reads CAISEHRDRGTSNYGYTF. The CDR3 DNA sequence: TGTGCCATCAGTGAGCACCGGGACAGGGGGACTTCTAACTATGGCTACACCTTC.